The 22 T cell receptor beta chains given below trace back to one sample, sequenced in a study of PD-L1 blockade in urothelial cancer. Sample time point: peripheral blood 6 weeks after treatment start. Sequencing used immunoSEQ multiplex PCR; TCRdb keeps in-frame clones, though not all of them. The sample has some 110,000 clones; 75% to 95% are singletons. Source: PBMCs, taken around atezolizumab (anti-PD-L1) treatment. These TCRs come from a man in his fifties or sixties with urothelial cancer.

The chain is built from TRBV6-5 and TRBJ2-1; TRBD2 might be the D (5 bases). Germline V CDR1 and CDR2: MNHEY, SVGAGI. The CDR3 is 13 amino acids. V dropped 11 bases and J dropped 4 bases, with 15 bases sitting between them. The CDR3 loop reads CASLRRSYNEQFF. In DNA, the CDR3 is TGTGCCTCCCTAAGGAGGAGTTACAATGAGCAGTTCTTC.

The rearrangement joins TRBV4-1 to TRBJ2-7; 12 bases line up with TRBD2. Germline CDR1 reads MGHRA; CDR2 reads YSYEKL. V gave up 6 bases and J gave up 5 bases; unmatched junction bases: 11. This CDR3 comprises 16 residues. DNA of the CDR3: TGCGCCAGCAGGTCGATACCTAGCGGGAGGGGCGACGAGCAGTACTTC. Translating gives CASRSIPSGRGDEQYF.

The chain has TRBV7-2 and TRBJ2-2, with D possibly matching TRBD1 (6 bases). Trimming took off 0 bases at V and 7 bases at J, with 12 bases between the two ends. The CDR3 has 15 residues. Germline values: CDR1 SGHTA, CDR2 FQGNSA. The chain's CDR3 is CASSLAVGANGELFF. In DNA form, the CDR3 reads TGTGCCAGCAGCTTAGCTGTGGGGGCGAACGGGGAGCTGTTTTTT.

The chain links TRBV5-1 to TRBJ2-7; 9 bases are shared with TRBD1. The V gene's germline CDR1 is SGHRS and CDR2 YFSETQ. The CDR3 covers 13 residues. Trimming removed 6 bases from V and 4 bases from J; junction bases left unmatched: 5. The CDR3 loop reads CASKETGGYEQYF. The CDR3, as DNA: TGCGCCAGCAAGGAGACAGGGGGGTACGAGCAGTACTTC.

In nucleotides, the CDR3 is TGTGCCAGCAGTTCCCCTTCTGGGGCTGATACGCAGTATTTT. Protein: CASSSPSGADTQYF. This chain joins TRBV27 and TRBJ2-3; a possible D gene is TRBD1 (5 bases). CDR1 is MNHEY, CDR2 SMNVEV, per germline (reference sequence). CDR3 length: 14 residues. The V end was cut by 4 bases, the J end by 6 bases, with 14 bases between.

V is TRBV28 and J is TRBJ2-3, with a weak D call TRBD1 (6 bases). The germline CDR1 and CDR2 sequences are MDHEN and SYDVKM. The CDR3 runs to 13 residues. The V and J ends lost 1 base and 4 bases respectively, with 6 bases between them. This CDR3 is CASSLSGADTQYF. The CDR3 nucleotides are TGTGCCAGCAGTTTATCAGGGGCAGATACGCAGTATTTT.

For this clone: At the DNA level, this CDR3 is encoded by other sequences in the same sample as well. This chain links TRBV7-2 with TRBJ2-7; D call uncertain. The ends were cut back, 2 bases at V and 4 bases at J, with 3 bases in the middle. The CDR3 extends over 11 amino acids. Germline V gives CDR1 SGHTA, CDR2 FQGNSA. CDR3 loop: CASSLSYEQYF. The DNA of the CDR3 is TGTGCCAGCAGCTTATCGTACGAGCAGTACTTC. Based on the CDR3 plus reference TRBV7-2 and TRBJ2-7, the full variable domain is GAGVSQSPSNKVTEKGKDVELRCDPISGHTALYWYRQSLGQGLEFLIYFQGNSAPDKSGLPSDRFSAERTGGSVSTLTIQRTQQEDSAVYLCASSLSYEQYFGPGTRLTVT.

The chain carries TRBV9 and TRBJ2-7; 8 nucleotides line up with TRBD2. Germline V gives CDR1 SGDLS, CDR2 YYNGEE. The CDR3 covers 16 residues. V trimming: 0 bases; J trimming: 4 bases; junction bases outside the gene matches: 9. As DNA, the CDR3 is TGTGCCAGCAGCGTAGGTCCCGGGGGGGTTCCATACGAGCAGTACTTC. Amino acid sequence: CASSVGPGGVPYEQYF.

V gene TRBV5-4 combines with J gene TRBJ2-7; 12 positions match TRBD1. This CDR3 is built from 15 residues. The germline CDR1 and CDR2 sequences are SGHNT and YYREEE (reference sequence). Trimming at V came to 4 bases and at J to 4 bases, leaving 6 bases not matched to a gene. CDR3: CASSPGTGGFYEQYF. CDR3 coding DNA: TGTGCCAGCAGCCCCGGGACAGGGGGCTTTTACGAGCAGTACTTC.

V and J are TRBV27 and TRBJ1-1; tentative D call: TRBD1 (5 bases). The CDR3 covers 14 residues. Trimming shortened V by 5 bases and J by 1 base, and 11 bases separated the two germline ends. Germline CDR1 and CDR2: MNHEY and SMNVEV (reference sequence). Here the CDR3 reads CASSPGLGNTEAFF. CDR3 DNA: TGTGCCAGCAGTCCGGGACTGGGGAACACTGAAGCTTTCTTT.

The rearrangement uses TRBV9 and TRBJ2-2; 7 bases align to TRBD2. V dropped 4 bases and J dropped 3; count of bases not matched to a gene: 3. The V gene's germline CDR1 is SGDLS and CDR2 YYNGEE. The CDR3 extends over 14 amino acids. The chain's CDR3 is CASSLGGDTGELFF. The CDR3 DNA reads TGTGCCAGCAGCCTTGGGGGGGACACCGGGGAGCTGTTTTTT.

CDR3 amino acids: CASSWRTGGGRTADTQYF. Here the CDR3 DNA reads TGTGCCAGCAGCTGGCGGACGGGGGGCGGGAGGACGGCAGATACGCAGTATTTT. The chain recombines TRBV5-6 with TRBJ2-3; 8 positions match TRBD2. V lost 3 bases and J lost 4; bases outside the gene matches: 16. Germline-derived CDR1 and CDR2 are SGHDT and YYEEEE. The CDR3 has 18 residues.

The CDR3 protein is CATRSGSSYNEQFF. For the CDR3, the DNA is TGTGCCACCAGAAGCGGGAGTTCCTACAATGAGCAGTTCTTC. The chain links TRBV2 to TRBJ2-1; 8 bases agree with TRBD2. The germline CDR1 and CDR2 sequences are SNHLY and FYNNEI. The CDR3 is 14 amino acids. With 10 bases clipped from V and 1 base from J, the junction kept 6 bases outside the gene matches.

The chain combines TRBV19 with TRBJ2-1, with TRBD2 matching 9 bases. This CDR3 has 15 amino acids. Trimming cost V 7 bases and J 3 bases; bases outside gene matches: 7. The germline CDR1 and CDR2 sequences are LNHDA and SQIVND (reference sequence). Written as DNA, the CDR3 is TGTGCCAGTATGCGGGCGGGAGGGTACTACAATGAGCAGTTCTTC. Translation gives CASMRAGGYYNEQFF.

In this sample, this clone turned up once. This chain joins TRBV9 and TRBJ2-2, with 10 positions matching TRBD2. Germline V gene lookup returns CDR1 SGDLS and CDR2 YYNGEE. CDR3 size: 20 residues. With V trimmed by 4 bases and J by 2 bases, 17 bases remained unmatched. CDR3 loop: CASSPVPGIAGGTNTGELFF. The CDR3 region has the DNA TGTGCCAGCAGCCCAGTCCCCGGGATAGCGGGAGGCACCAACACCGGGGAGCTGTTTTTT.

This clone appeared once. J is TRBJ2-5 and V is TRBV27; 8 nucleotides match TRBD2. Germline V CDR1 and CDR2: MNHEY, SMNVEV (reference sequence). Trimming took 5 bases from V and 4 from J; bases not matched to a gene: 18. The CDR3 consists of 18 residues. CDR3 loop: CASSRGLAGAIMGETQYF. The CDR3 coding sequence is TGTGCCAGCAGTCGCGGGCTAGCGGGCGCCATCATGGGAGAGACCCAGTACTTC.

This chain connects TRBV7-7 to TRBJ2-1; the match to TRBD2 covers 11 bases. Germline CDR1 SSHAT, CDR2 FNYEAQ (reference sequence). The junction had 4 bases not matched to a gene; V was cut back by 4 bases and J by 5 bases. The CDR3 runs 15 residues. This CDR3 is CASSSGTSGNNEQFF. In nucleotides, the CDR3 is TGTGCCAGCAGCTCCGGGACTAGCGGAAACAATGAGCAGTTCTTC.

The CDR3 nucleotides are TGTGCCACCAGCAGAGGCTCGGGACTAGCGGGATCAGATACGCAGTATTTT. Protein: CATSRGSGLAGSDTQYF. V gene TRBV15 combines with J gene TRBJ2-3; 13 bases align to TRBD2. The V segment lost 1 base and the J segment 4 bases; nucleotides outside the gene matches: 5. CDR1 and CDR2 (germline): LNHNV, YYDKDF (reference sequence). The CDR3 totals 17 residues.

The rearrangement joins TRBV15 to TRBJ1-2; the D is unclear. The CDR3 totals 16 residues. CDR1 is LNHNV and CDR2 is YYDKDF in the germline V gene (reference sequence). Trimming removed 1 base from V and 4 bases from J, with 16 bases in between. The DNA for the CDR3 is TGTGCCACCAGCAGAGGGGCGCAAACTTTTAGCTATGGCTACACCTTC. This sequence encodes CATSRGAQTFSYGYTF.

This chain links TRBV7-2 with TRBJ2-3, with a tentative D call TRBD1 (5 bases). V gave up 4 bases and J gave up 4 bases, with 15 bases separating them. There are 15 residues in the CDR3. Looked up from germline, CDR1 is SGHTA and CDR2 is FQGNSA. The CDR3 here is CASSSPAGQADTQYF. The CDR3 nucleotides read TGTGCCAGCAGCTCACCGGCAGGGCAGGCAGATACGCAGTATTTT. Based on the CDR3 plus reference TRBV7-2 and TRBJ2-3, the full variable domain is GAGVSQSPSNKVTEKGKDVELRCDPISGHTALYWYRQSLGQGLEFLIYFQGNSAPDKSGLPSDRFSAERTGGSVSTLTIQRTQQEDSAVYLCASSSPAGQADTQYFGPGTRLTVL.

This clone has a single count. The chain joins TRBV7-2 to TRBJ2-7; the match to TRBD2 covers 9 bases. V shed 5 bases, J shed 6 bases, and the junction held 8 bases outside the gene matches. The CDR3 length is 14 residues. The germline V gene has CDR1 SGHTA and CDR2 FQGNSA. Here the CDR3 reads CASSRPTSGLEQYF. DNA for the CDR3: TGTGCCAGCAGCCGTCCCACTAGCGGGCTCGAGCAGTACTTC.

The genes are TRBV28 and TRBJ2-7; D is ambiguous. Per germline, CDR1 MDHEN and CDR2 SYDVKM. The V and J ends lost 2 bases and 2 bases respectively, with 10 bases between them. CDR3 length: 14 amino acids. The CDR3 loop reads CASSLLASTYEQYF. The DNA for the CDR3 is TGTGCCAGCAGTTTACTGGCCAGTACCTACGAGCAGTACTTC.